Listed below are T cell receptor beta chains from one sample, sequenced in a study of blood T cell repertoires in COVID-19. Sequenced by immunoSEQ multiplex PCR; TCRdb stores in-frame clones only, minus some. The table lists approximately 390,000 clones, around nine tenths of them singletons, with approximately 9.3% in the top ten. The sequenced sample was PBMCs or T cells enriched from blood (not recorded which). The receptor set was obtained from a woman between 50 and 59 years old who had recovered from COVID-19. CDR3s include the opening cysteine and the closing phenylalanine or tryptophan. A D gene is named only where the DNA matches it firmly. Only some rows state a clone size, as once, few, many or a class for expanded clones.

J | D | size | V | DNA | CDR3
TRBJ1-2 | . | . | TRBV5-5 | TGTGCCAGCAGCTCGGACTTCTTTGACTATGGCTACACCTTC | CASSSDFFDYGYTF
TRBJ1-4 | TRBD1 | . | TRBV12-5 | TGTGCTAGTGGGTCGACAGGGGGGGAAAAACTGTTTTTT | CASGSTGGEKLFF
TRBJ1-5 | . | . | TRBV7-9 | TGTGCCAGCAGCCCACAGGGATTGAGCTCCAATCAGCCCCAGCATTTT | CASSPQGLSSNQPQHF
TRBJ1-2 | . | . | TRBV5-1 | TGCGCCAGCAGCTTGGGCAGTAATAAACCCTCCTTTGGCTACACCTTC | CASSLGSNKPSFGYTF
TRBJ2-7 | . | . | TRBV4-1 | TGCGCCAGCAGCCAACCCGGGGGTTCCTACGAGCAGTACTTC | CASSQPGGSYEQYF
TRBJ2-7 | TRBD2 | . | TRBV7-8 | TGTGCCAGCAGCCCGCGGGTAGCGGGGGGCCCGGGGGAGCAGTACTTC | CASSPRVAGGPGEQYF
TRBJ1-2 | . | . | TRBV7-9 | TGTGCCAGCAGCAGAGTAGGAGGGGCTAATGGCTACACCTTC | CASSRVGGANGYTF
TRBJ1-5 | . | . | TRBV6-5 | TGTGCCAGCAGTTACGAACAGGATTGGGATCAGCCCCAGCATTTT | CASSYEQDWDQPQHF
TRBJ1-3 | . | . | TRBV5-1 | TGCGCCAGCAGCTTGAGCGCCGGAAACACCATATATTTT | CASSLSAGNTIYF
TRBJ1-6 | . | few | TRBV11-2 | TGTGCCAGCAGCTTAGGGCAGGGGTCGGGGAATTCACCCCTCCACTTT | CASSLGQGSGNSPLHF
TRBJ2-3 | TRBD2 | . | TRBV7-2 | TGTGCCAGCAGCCCTCCGGGACTAGCAACAGATACGCAGTATTTT | CASSPPGLATDTQYF
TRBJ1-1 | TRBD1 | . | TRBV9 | TGTGCCAGCAGCGCGCGACGACAGGGGCAGGGAACGAACACTGAAGCTTTCTTT | CASSARRQGQGTNTEAFF
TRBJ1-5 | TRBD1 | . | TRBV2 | TGTGCCAGCAGTGCAGAAACAGGGGGCTCGCCCCAGCATTTT | CASSAETGGSPQHF
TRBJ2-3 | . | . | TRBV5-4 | TGTGCCAGCAGCCCCGGCCACCGAGGAGCGGATACGCAGTATTTT | CASSPGHRGADTQYF
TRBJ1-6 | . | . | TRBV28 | TGTGCCAGCAGTTTATTCTCGGCACCCCTCCACTTT | CASSLFSAPLHF
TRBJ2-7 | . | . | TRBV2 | TGTGCCAGCAGGGGAGGAATCCTCGAGCAGTACTTC | CASRGGILEQYF
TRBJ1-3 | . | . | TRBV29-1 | TGCAGCGTGACAGACGGCGGAAACACCATATATTTT | CSVTDGGNTIYF
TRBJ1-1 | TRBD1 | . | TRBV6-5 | TGTGCCAGCAGTTTACAGGGGGCGTATACTGAAGCTTTCTTT | CASSLQGAYTEAFF
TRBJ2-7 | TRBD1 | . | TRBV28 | TGTGCCAGCAGTTCGGCACCGGGACAGGGGTCCTACGAGCAGTACTTC | CASSSAPGQGSYEQYF
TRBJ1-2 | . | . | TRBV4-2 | TGTGCCAGCAGCCAAGAACAGGGAGCTAACTATGGCTACACCTTC | CASSQEQGANYGYTF
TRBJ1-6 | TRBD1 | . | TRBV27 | TGTGCCAGCAGTTCGCCGGGACAGGGGGCGAATACTGCCCTCCACTTT | CASSSPGQGANTALHF
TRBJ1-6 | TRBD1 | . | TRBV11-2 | TGTGCCAGCAGCCCTAGAGACAGGGGGTCATCACCCCTCCACTTT | CASSPRDRGSSPLHF
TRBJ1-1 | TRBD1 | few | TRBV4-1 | TGCGCCAGCAGCCAAGCCCCGGGACAGGGGGCGGACACTGAAGCTTTCTTT | CASSQAPGQGADTEAFF
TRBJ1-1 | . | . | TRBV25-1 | TGTGCCAGCAGTGAATTTGGGGGCTTCACTGAAGCTTTCTTT | CASSEFGGFTEAFF
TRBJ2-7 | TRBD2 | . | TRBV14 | TGTGCCAGCAGCCAAGAAGTGGGGGGGTGGAACGAGCAGTACTTC | CASSQEVGGWNEQYF
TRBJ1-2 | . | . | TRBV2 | TGTGCCAGCAGTGAACAGAACTATGGCTACACCTTC | CASSEQNYGYTF
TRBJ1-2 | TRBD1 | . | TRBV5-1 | TGCGCCAGCAGCTTGGTCCCGCTGACAGGGGGACGTGATGGCTACACCTTC | CASSLVPLTGGRDGYTF
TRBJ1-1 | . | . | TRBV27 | TGTGCCAGCAGTTTGGGGGGGGGCACTGAAGCTTTCTTT | CASSLGGGTEAFF